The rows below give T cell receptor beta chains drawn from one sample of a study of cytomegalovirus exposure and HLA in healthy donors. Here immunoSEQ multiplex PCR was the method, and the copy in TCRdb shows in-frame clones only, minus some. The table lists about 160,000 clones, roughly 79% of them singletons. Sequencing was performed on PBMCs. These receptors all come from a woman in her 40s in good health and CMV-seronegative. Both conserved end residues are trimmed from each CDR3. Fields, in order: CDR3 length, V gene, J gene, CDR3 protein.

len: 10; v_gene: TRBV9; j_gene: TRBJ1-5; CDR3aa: ASSNASQPQH
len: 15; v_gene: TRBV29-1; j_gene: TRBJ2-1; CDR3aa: SVPGTSGRGSYNEQF
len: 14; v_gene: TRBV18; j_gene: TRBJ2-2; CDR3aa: ASSPTTTGNTGELF
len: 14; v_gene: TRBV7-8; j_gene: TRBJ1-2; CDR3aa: ASSPTSGTGRGSYT
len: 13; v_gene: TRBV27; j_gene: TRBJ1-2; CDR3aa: ASSTGQVGNYGYT
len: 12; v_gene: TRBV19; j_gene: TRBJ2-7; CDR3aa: ASSGSTGTYEQY
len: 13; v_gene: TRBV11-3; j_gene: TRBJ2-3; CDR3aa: ASSLTGGRTDTQY
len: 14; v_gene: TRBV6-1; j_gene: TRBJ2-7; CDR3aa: ASSEAETGGTYEQY
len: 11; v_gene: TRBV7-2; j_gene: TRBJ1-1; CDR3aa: ASSPIRGTEAF
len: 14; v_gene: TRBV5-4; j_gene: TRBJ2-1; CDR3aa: ASSLGPSGSYNEQF
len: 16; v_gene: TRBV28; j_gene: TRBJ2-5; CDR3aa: ASSPKDTSYLSSETQY
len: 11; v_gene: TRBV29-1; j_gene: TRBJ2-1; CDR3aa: SVRQGVGNEQF
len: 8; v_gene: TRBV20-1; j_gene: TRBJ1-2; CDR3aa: SAITGSHT
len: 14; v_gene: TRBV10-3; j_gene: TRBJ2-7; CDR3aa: AISESSGGGSYEQY
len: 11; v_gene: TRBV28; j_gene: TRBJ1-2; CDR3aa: ASSSGLLYGYT
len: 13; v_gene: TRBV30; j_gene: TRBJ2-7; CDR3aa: AWSVSPGGSYEQY
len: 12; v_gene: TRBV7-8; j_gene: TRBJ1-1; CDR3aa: ASSLAARNTEAF
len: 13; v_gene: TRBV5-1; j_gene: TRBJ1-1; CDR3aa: ASSGAGTGGTEAF
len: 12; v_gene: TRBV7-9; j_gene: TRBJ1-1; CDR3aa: ASSLVRGNTEAF
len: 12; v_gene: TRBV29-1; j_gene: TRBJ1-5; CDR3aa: SVESGQGNQPQH
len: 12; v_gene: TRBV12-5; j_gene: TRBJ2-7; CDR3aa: ASGPPGQPYEQY
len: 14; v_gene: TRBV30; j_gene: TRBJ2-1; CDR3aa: AWSHPSGSSYNEQF
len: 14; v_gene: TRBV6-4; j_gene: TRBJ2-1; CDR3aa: ASSDVASGRLDEQF
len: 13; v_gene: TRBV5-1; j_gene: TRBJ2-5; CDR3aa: ASSSEAGRIETQY
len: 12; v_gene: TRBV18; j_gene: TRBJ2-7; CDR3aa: ASSPPTQRYEQY
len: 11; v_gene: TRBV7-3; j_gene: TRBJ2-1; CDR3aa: ASSFQGDNEQF
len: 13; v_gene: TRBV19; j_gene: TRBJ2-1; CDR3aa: ASSSPGLAGREQF
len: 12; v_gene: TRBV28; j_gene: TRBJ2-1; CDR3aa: ASSLVGKGVVQF
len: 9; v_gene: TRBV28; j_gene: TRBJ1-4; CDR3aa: ASYGGGKLF
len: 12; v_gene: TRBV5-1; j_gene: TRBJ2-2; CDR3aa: ASSIGQNTGELF
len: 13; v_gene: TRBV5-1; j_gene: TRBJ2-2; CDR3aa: ASSPGTSGTGELF
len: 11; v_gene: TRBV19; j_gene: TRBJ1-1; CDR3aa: ASSEAGLTEAF
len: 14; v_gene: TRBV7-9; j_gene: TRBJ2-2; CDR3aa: ASSEAGRLITGELF
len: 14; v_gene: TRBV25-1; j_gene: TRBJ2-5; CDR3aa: ASSESGQGVEETQY
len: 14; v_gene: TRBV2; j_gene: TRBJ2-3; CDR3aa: ASSLLTSGFTDTQY
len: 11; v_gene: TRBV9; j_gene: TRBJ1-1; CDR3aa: ASSTRGNTEAF
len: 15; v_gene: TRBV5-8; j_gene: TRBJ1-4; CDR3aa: ASSGGVDSTTNEKLF
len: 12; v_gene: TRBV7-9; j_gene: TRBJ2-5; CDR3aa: ASSLQGEKETQY
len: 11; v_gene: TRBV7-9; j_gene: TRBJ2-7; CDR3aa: ASSQGAPYEQY
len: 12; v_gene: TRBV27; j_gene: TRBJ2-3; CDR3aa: ASSRAGITDTQY
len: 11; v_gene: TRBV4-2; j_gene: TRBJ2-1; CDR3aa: ASGRTLSNEQF
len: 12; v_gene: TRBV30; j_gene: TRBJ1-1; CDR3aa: AWSRPQGTTEAF
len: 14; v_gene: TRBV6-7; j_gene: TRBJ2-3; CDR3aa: ASSSPSGRRTDTQY
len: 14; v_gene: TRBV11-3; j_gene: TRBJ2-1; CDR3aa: ASSRRLGRDGNEQF
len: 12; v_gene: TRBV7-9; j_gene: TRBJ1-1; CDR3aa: ASSLLGGNTEAF
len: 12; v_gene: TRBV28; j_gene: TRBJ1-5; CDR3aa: ASSLSGPEQPQH
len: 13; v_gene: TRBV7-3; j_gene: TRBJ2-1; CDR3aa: ASSFGQGVGNEQF
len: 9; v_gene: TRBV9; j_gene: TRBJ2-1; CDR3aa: ASTLGDEQF
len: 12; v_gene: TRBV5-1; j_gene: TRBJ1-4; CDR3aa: ASSGGTTNEKLF
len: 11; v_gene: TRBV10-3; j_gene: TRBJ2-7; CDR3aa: ALRWRAPYEQY
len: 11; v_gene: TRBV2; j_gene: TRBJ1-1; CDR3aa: ASSPTGIGEAF
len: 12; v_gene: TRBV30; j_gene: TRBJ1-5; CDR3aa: AWSRGSSNQPQH
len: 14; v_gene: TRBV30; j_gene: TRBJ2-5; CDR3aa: AWSKGPSPGQETQY